This T cell receptor beta chain was found in a study of vaccination effects on CD4 cells after COVID-19. CD4+ T cells were isolated after around ten days of culture. As their vaccination, participants received two doses of either BNT162b2 or mRNA-1273. Concerning this clone: What it binds is not known.

The CDR3 spans 16 residues. V shed 0 bases and J shed 4 bases, with 16 bases lying between them. CDR1 is SQVTM and CDR2 is ANQGSEA in the germline V gene. The repertoire was sequenced with immunoSEQ multiplex PCR; TCRdb's copy has only in-frame clones and lacks some. The table lists fewer than 10,000 clones, about 75% of them singletons. This sequence joins TRBV29-1 and TRBJ2-1; tentatively, D is TRBD1 or TRBD2 (5 bases each). The sequences come from CD4+ T cells from PBMCs cultured without peptide, collected after COVID-19 vaccination. The sequence derives from a human donor who received a COVID-19 vaccine. The CDR3 loop is CSVEDEGRGLYNEQFF. CDR3 nucleotide sequence: TGCAGCGTTGAAGATGAGGGTCGGGGCCTATACAATGAGCAGTTCTTC.